These 27 T cell receptor beta chains originate from one sample sequenced in a study of blood T cell repertoires in COVID-19. The protocol was immunoSEQ multiplex PCR, while the TCRdb copy is restricted to in-frame clones and leaves out a portion. This table has about 55,000 clones, roughly 80% appearing once. What was sequenced was peripheral blood. These receptors were obtained from a human donor in a cohort sampled during active or convalescent COVID-19.

This sequence joins TRBV2 and TRBJ1-1, with D unclear. From germline, CDR1 is SNHLY and CDR2 FYNNEI. V was cut by 8 bases and J by 8 bases, with 18 bases left in between. The CDR3 totals 13 residues. CDR3 sequence (DNA): TGTGCCAGCGAATTAGGGTTGGGAGAGGAAGCTTTCTTT. This codes for CASELGLGEEAFF.

In this sample, this clone turned up once. The chain joins TRBV3-1 (or the pseudogene TRBV3-2) to TRBJ2-3; D perhaps matches TRBD2 (5 bases). Trimming cost V 2 bases and J 2 bases, with 8 bases left between them. CDR3 length equals 14 residues. CDR1 and CDR2 from the germline V gene are LGHDT and YNNKEL (reference sequence). CDR3 sequence reads: CASSQRGDTDTQYF. CDR3 DNA sequence: TGTGCCAGCAGCCAACGGGGAGACACAGATACGCAGTATTTT.

V is TRBV6-1 and J is TRBJ2-6, with no clear D. CDR3 length: 15 residues. Trimming cost V 2 bases and J 1 base, with 6 bases left between them. Germline lookup yields CDR1 MNHNS and CDR2 SASEGT. CDR3 residues: CASSERPSGANVLTF. DNA of the CDR3: TGTGCCAGCAGTGAACGTCCTTCTGGGGCCAACGTCCTGACTTTC.

The V call is TRBV19, the J call TRBJ1-3; 7 bases are a match to TRBD1. With V trimmed by 6 bases and J by 0 bases, 8 bases remained unmatched. The CDR3 runs to 16 residues. Germline CDR1 is LNHDA and CDR2 is SQIVND (reference sequence). DNA of the CDR3: TGTGCCAGTAGGGCCGGGACAGTCTACTCTGGAAACACCATATATTTT. Protein sequence: CASRAGTVYSGNTIYF.

The rearrangement uses TRBV2 and TRBJ2-7; D is perhaps TRBD2 (6 bases). Germline CDR1 and CDR2: SNHLY and FYNNEI. V gave up 5 bases and J gave up 3 bases, with 14 bases separating them. CDR3 length: 14 residues. CDR3: CASSPPGGIYEQYF. Here the CDR3 DNA reads TGTGCCAGCAGTCCCCCCGGAGGGATCTACGAGCAGTACTTC.

The rearrangement uses TRBV4-3 and TRBJ2-3; TRBD2 aligns across 8 bases. The CDR3 length is 16 residues. Germline V gene lookup returns CDR1 LGHNA and CDR2 YSLEER. Trimming took 2 bases from V and 2 from J; bases not matched to a gene: 6. This chain's CDR3 is CASSQFLAGLTDTQYF. CDR3 DNA sequence: TGCGCCAGCAGCCAATTTCTAGCGGGCCTCACAGATACGCAGTATTTT.

This clone showed up just once. The chain links TRBV29-1 to TRBJ2-7, with 7 positions matching TRBD1. The CDR3 has 11 amino acids. Germline-derived CDR1 and CDR2 are SQVTM and ANQGSEA. Trimming cost V 7 bases and J 4 bases; bases outside gene matches: 4. CDR3 loop: CSAATGYEQYF. The DNA of the CDR3 is TGCAGCGCCGCGACAGGGTACGAGCAGTACTTC.

CDR3 DNA: TGTGCCAGTAGTATAGATGGGCGGGGCTATGGCTACACCTTC. This codes for CASSIDGRGYGYTF. The V and J genes are TRBV19 and TRBJ1-2; D uncertain. The CDR3 consists of 14 residues. Trimming removed 0 bases from V and 4 bases from J, with 9 bases in between. CDR1 is LNHDA and CDR2 is SQIVND in the germline V gene (reference sequence).

With respect to this clone: One junction end does not reproduce the germline sequence, and a read error may be involved. V and J are TRBV7-7 and TRBJ2-7; tentatively, D is TRBD1 (6 bases). Germline V CDR1 and CDR2: SSHAT, FNYEAQ (reference sequence). The CDR3 is 15 amino acids. CDR3 residues: CASSPGQGPSYEQYF. The CDR3 coding sequence is TGTGCTAGCAGCCCGGGGCAGGGGCCCTCCTACGAGCAGTACTTC. Full variable domain (remainder filled in from reference TRBV7-7 and TRBJ2-7): GAGVSQSPRYKVTKRGQDVTLRCDPISSHATLYWYQQALGQGPEFLTYFNYEAQPDKSGLPSDRFSAERPEGSISTLTIQRTEQRDSAMYRCASSPGQGPSYEQYFGPGTRLTVT.

Worth noting for this clone: One end of the junction does not line up with germline, which may come from a read error. V is TRBV5-1 and J is TRBJ1-1; D is possibly TRBD1 (6 bases). Germline CDR1 and CDR2: SGHRS and YFSETQ. This CDR3 region has 14 residues. CDR3 sequence (DNA): TGTGCCAGCAGCTTAACGGGACAAAACACTGAAGCTTTCTTT. Translated, it gives CASSLTGQNTEAFF. Based on the CDR3 plus reference TRBV5-1 and TRBJ1-1, the full variable domain is KAGVTQTPRYLIKTRGQQVTLSCSPISGHRSVSWYQQTPGQGLQFLFEYFSETQRNKGNFPGRFSGRQFSNSRSEMNVSTLELGDSALYLCASSLTGQNTEAFFGQGTRLTVV.

The rearrangement uses TRBV3-1 (or the pseudogene TRBV3-2) and TRBJ2-1; D is undetermined. The V gene's germline CDR1 is LGHDT and CDR2 YNNKEL (reference sequence). The CDR3 is 13 amino acids. Trimming removed 6 bases from V and 6 bases from J, with 12 bases in between. CDR3 DNA: TGTGCCAGCAGAAGTACAGAAACCAATGAGCAGTTCTTC. Encoded protein: CASRSTETNEQFF.

V gene TRBV5-6 combines with J gene TRBJ2-3, with a possible D match to TRBD2 (5 bases). The CDR3 spans 12 residues. Trimming pared 4 bases from V and 6 bases from J, leaving 9 bases between. The germline gives CDR1 SGHDT, CDR2 YYEEEE. The CDR3 DNA reads as TGTGCCAGCAGCAGGGAGTCGGATACGCAGTATTTT. It encodes CASSRESDTQYF.

This clone has just one count. The chain carries TRBV30 and TRBJ2-4, with 7 bases fitting TRBD2. Per germline, CDR1 GTSNPN and CDR2 SVGIG (reference sequence). J lost 8 bases, V lost 3 bases, and 4 bases had no gene match. There are 12 residues in the CDR3. The CDR3 DNA is TGTGCCTGGAGGGGACTAACAGACATTCAGTACTTC. As protein: CAWRGLTDIQYF.

This clone was recorded once. J is TRBJ2-1 and V is TRBV19; 8 bases agree with TRBD2. After removal of 3 bases from V and 9 bases from J, the junction contained 10 bases not matched to a gene. Germline assignment: CDR1 LNHDA and CDR2 SQIVND (reference sequence). The CDR3 consists of 15 residues. As DNA, the CDR3 is TGTGCCAGTAGTATTGAAGTAGCGGGGATGTCTGAGCAGTTCTTC. Amino acids: CASSIEVAGMSEQFF.

The chain uses TRBV12-3 or TRBV12-4 and TRBJ2-1, with D perhaps TRBD2 (5 bases). This CDR3 is built from 13 residues. Trimming pared 1 base from V and 10 bases from J, leaving 11 bases between. The CDR3 is CASSLGGILEQFF. CDR3 nucleotide sequence: TGTGCCAGCAGTTTAGGAGGGATACTCGAGCAGTTCTTC.

This chain joins TRBV9 and TRBJ2-5; a weak D match, TRBD1 (5 bases). Germline V gene lookup returns CDR1 SGDLS and CDR2 YYNGEE. The germline V and J ends were trimmed by 1 base and 6 bases, with 16 bases remaining between them. There are 15 residues in the CDR3. CDR3 sequence: CASSVSWQGIQTQYF. The CDR3 nucleotides are TGTGCCAGCAGCGTATCCTGGCAGGGAATACAGACCCAGTACTTC.

This chain uses TRBV19 with TRBJ1-5, with 10 bases matching TRBD1. The CDR3 consists of 15 residues. The V gene end was trimmed by 7 bases and the J gene end by 0 bases; junction bases not matched to a gene: 3. Germline CDR1 and CDR2: LNHDA and SQIVND (reference sequence). In nucleotides, the CDR3 is TGTGCCAGTAAGGGACAGGGGTATAGCAATCAGCCCCAGCATTTT. As protein: CASKGQGYSNQPQHF. Based on the CDR3 plus reference TRBV19 and TRBJ1-5, the full variable domain is DGGITQSPKYLFRKEGQNVTLSCEQNLNHDAMYWYRQDPGQGLRLIYYSQIVNDFQKGDIAEGYSVSREKKESFPLTVTSAQKNPTAFYLCASKGQGYSNQPQHFGDGTRLSIL.

J is TRBJ2-6 and V is TRBV19; 12 bases align to TRBD1. J lost 4 bases, V lost 6 bases, and 7 bases had no gene match. Germline CDR1 and CDR2: LNHDA and SQIVND (reference sequence). The CDR3 spans 17 residues. CDR3 region: CASRTRDRGRGANVLTF. Here the CDR3 DNA reads TGTGCCAGTAGAACCCGGGACAGGGGGCGCGGGGCCAACGTCCTGACTTTC.

The genes are TRBV10-1 and TRBJ1-6, with a tentative D call TRBD1 (6 bases). CDR3 length equals 16 residues. Germline CDR1 reads WNHNN; CDR2 reads SYGVQD (reference sequence). Trimming shortened V by 2 bases and J by 6 bases, and 14 bases separated the two germline ends. The CDR3 DNA reads TGCGCCAGCAGTGAGAACGACAGGCCGTTTAATTCACCCCTCCACTTT. It is translated as CASSENDRPFNSPLHF.

The CDR3 sequence is CSVEDRGNYGYTF. As DNA, the CDR3 is TGCAGCGTTGAAGACAGGGGAAACTATGGCTACACCTTC. The chain has TRBV29-1 and TRBJ1-2, with a weak D call TRBD1 (6 bases). V was clipped by 0 bases and J by 2 bases, with 7 bases between them. The germline CDR1 and CDR2 sequences are SQVTM and ANQGSEA. The CDR3 contains 13 residues.

The chain is built from TRBV7-9 and TRBJ1-2; TRBD1 matches 8 bases. The length of the CDR3 is 16 residues. Germline V gives CDR1 SEHNR, CDR2 FQNEAQ (reference sequence). V shed 5 bases, J shed 5 bases, and the junction held 13 bases outside the gene matches. CDR3 in DNA: TGTGCCAGCAGCCCCCAGGGGGCACAGGGGAGGTATGGCTACACCTTC. Its translation: CASSPQGAQGRYGYTF.

This clone was counted only a few times. The V and J genes are TRBV5-1 and TRBJ2-5, with a possible D match to TRBD1 (5 bases). V was shortened by 3 bases and J by 0 bases, with 12 bases between the two germline ends. This CDR3 is built from 15 residues. Germline lookup yields CDR1 SGHRS and CDR2 YFSETQ. CDR3: CASSSSQGYQETQYF. The CDR3 nucleotides are TGCGCCAGCAGCTCTTCTCAGGGATACCAAGAGACCCAGTACTTC.

This rearrangement joins TRBV19 to TRBJ2-2; D is uncertain. V shed 3 bases and J shed 1 base, with 9 bases lying between them. Germline V gene lookup returns CDR1 LNHDA and CDR2 SQIVND (reference sequence). The CDR3 extends over 15 amino acids. For the CDR3, the DNA is TGTGCCAGTAGTATGTGGCAGGAGAACACCGGGGAGCTGTTTTTT. Translating it yields CASSMWQENTGELFF. Looking up the rest from reference TRBV19 and TRBJ2-2 gives the full variable domain: DGGITQSPKYLFRKEGQNVTLSCEQNLNHDAMYWYRQDPGQGLRLIYYSQIVNDFQKGDIAEGYSVSREKKESFPLTVTSAQKNPTAFYLCASSMWQENTGELFFGEGSRLTVL.

This chain uses TRBV10-3 with TRBJ2-3, with TRBD1 identical over 8 bases. With 7 bases clipped from V and 2 bases from J, the junction kept 5 bases outside the gene matches. The germline gives CDR1 ENHRY, CDR2 SYGVKD. This CDR3 is built from 14 residues. CDR3 residues: CAIKGQANTDTQYF. The CDR3 DNA sequence: TGTGCCATCAAGGGACAGGCAAACACAGATACGCAGTATTTT.

This chain links TRBV6-6 with TRBJ2-7; 7 nucleotides line up with TRBD2. The CDR3 is 13 residues long. The germline V gene encodes CDR1 MNHNY and CDR2 SVGAGI (reference sequence). Trimming removed 2 bases from V and 5 bases from J; junction bases left unmatched: 3. The CDR3 DNA sequence: TGTGCCAGCAGTTACCGGGGGGTAGACGAGCAGTACTTC. Amino acid sequence: CASSYRGVDEQYF.

The rearrangement links TRBV10-3 to TRBJ1-5; D is possibly TRBD1 (5 bases). The CDR3 covers 14 residues. CDR1 is ENHRY, CDR2 SYGVKD, per germline. V lost 3 bases and J lost 4, with 10 bases in between. The chain's CDR3 is CAISEPGTNQPQHF. The CDR3 DNA follows: TGTGCCATCAGTGAACCAGGGACTAATCAGCCCCAGCATTTT.

V is TRBV9 and J is TRBJ2-7; D possibly corresponds to TRBD1 (6 bases). V lost 0 bases to trimming and J lost 3 bases, with 16 bases between them. CDR1 and CDR2 (germline): SGDLS, YYNGEE. The CDR3 spans 16 residues. CDR3 bases: TGTGCCAGCAGCGTAGAGGACTCCAGGGGCGTCTACGAGCAGTACTTC. Translating it yields CASSVEDSRGVYEQYF.